Below, 21 T cell receptor beta chains from the same sample are listed, as sequenced in a study of T cell changes during pregnancy in multiple sclerosis. Sequencing used immunoSEQ multiplex PCR; TCRdb keeps in-frame clones, though not all of them. The sample holds roughly 64,000 clones, just over 90% seen once. Sequencing was performed on peripheral blood, taken in the second trimester of pregnancy. The receptors here all came from a female donor with multiple sclerosis, enrolled in a pregnancy study.

The CDR3 DNA reads as TGTGCCAGCAGCTTGGTCCCAGGGGCCACTGAAGCTTTCTTT. Translation gives CASSLVPGATEAFF. The rearrangement joins TRBV7-3 to TRBJ1-1; tentatively, D is TRBD1 (6 bases). CDR3 size: 14 residues. Germline CDR1 is SGHTA and CDR2 is FQGTGA. Trimming stripped 3 bases from V and 4 bases from J, with 12 bases between.

J is TRBJ1-2 and V is TRBV5-1, with D unclear. V was shortened by 4 bases and J by 6 bases, with 7 bases between the two germline ends. Germline V gene lookup returns CDR1 SGHRS and CDR2 YFSETQ. The CDR3 covers 11 residues. CDR3 nucleotides: TGCGCCAGCAGCGCGCAGGATGGCTACACCTTC. It encodes CASSAQDGYTF.

The V call is TRBV2, the J call TRBJ2-7; unclear D gene. The germline V and J ends were trimmed by 8 bases and 3 bases, with 8 bases remaining between them. The CDR3 extends over 11 amino acids. Germline V lookup: CDR1 SNHLY, CDR2 FYNNEI. The chain's CDR3 is CASSQFYEQYF. As DNA, the CDR3 is TGTGCCAGCTCACAGTTCTACGAGCAGTACTTC.

This sequence joins TRBV5-5 and TRBJ1-1; TRBD1 matches 11 bases. This CDR3 has 15 residues. CDR1 is SGHKS and CDR2 is YYEKEE in the germline V gene (reference sequence). V lost 4 bases to trimming and J lost 9 bases; unmatched junction nucleotides: 11. The CDR3 coding sequence is TGTGCCAGCAGCCCCGGACAGGGGGCCCACCTTAAAGCTTTCTTT. The encoded protein is CASSPGQGAHLKAFF. The entire variable domain, with the rest obtained from reference TRBV5-5 and TRBJ1-1, is as follows: DAGVTQSPTHLIKTRGQQVTLRCSPISGHKSVSWYQQVLGQGPQFIFQYYEKEERGRGNFPDRFSARQFPNYSSELNVNALLLGDSALYLCASSPGQGAHLKAFFGQGTRLTVV.

The chain combines TRBV7-2 with TRBJ2-7; the match to TRBD2 covers 10 bases. Trimming took 5 bases from V and 4 from J; bases not matched to a gene: 5. The CDR3 has 14 residues. Germline CDR1 and CDR2: SGHTA and FQGNSA. CDR3 amino acids: CASSLGLAAYEQYF. The DNA of the CDR3 is TGTGCCAGCAGCCTCGGACTAGCGGCTTACGAGCAGTACTTC.

V gene TRBV2 combines with J gene TRBJ2-1, with 7 bases aligning to TRBD1. V lost 9 bases, J lost 2 bases, and 4 bases stayed unmatched. The CDR3 is 13 amino acids. Germline CDR1 SNHLY, CDR2 FYNNEI. Written as DNA, the CDR3 is TGTGCCAGTACAGGGGAAACCTACAATGAGCAGTTCTTC. It codes for CASTGETYNEQFF.

This chain connects TRBV19 to TRBJ1-1; 9 bases agree with TRBD1. Unmatched junction bases numbered 3, after V lost 8 bases and J lost 5 bases. Germline CDR1 and CDR2: LNHDA and SQIVND (reference sequence). This CDR3 comprises 12 residues. For the CDR3, the DNA is TGTGCCAGTGACAGGGGGGGAACTGAAGCTTTCTTT. Its translation: CASDRGGTEAFF.

The rearrangement links TRBV13 to TRBJ2-1; 8 nucleotides line up with TRBD2. V was clipped by 8 bases and J by 7 bases; unmatched bases: 7. CDR1 is PRHDT and CDR2 is FYEKMQ in the germline V gene (reference sequence). This CDR3 spans 13 amino acids. Here the CDR3 DNA reads TGTGCCAGCCAATTAGCGGGGTTAAATGAGCAGTTCTTC. It codes for CASQLAGLNEQFF.

The chain employs TRBV7-9 and TRBJ2-7; TRBD1 is a possible D gene (6 bases). The CDR3 spans 14 residues. Germline loops: CDR1 SEHNR, CDR2 FQNEAQ (reference sequence). V gave up 2 bases and J gave up 3 bases, with 11 bases separating them. DNA for the CDR3: TGTGCCAGCAGCTTATTCGGACAGAACTACGAGCAGTACTTC. The encoded protein is CASSLFGQNYEQYF.

The chain uses TRBV15 and TRBJ1-6; D is perhaps TRBD1 (5 bases). V gave up 0 bases and J gave up 10 bases, with 13 bases separating them. Looked up from germline, CDR1 is LNHNV and CDR2 is YYDKDF (reference sequence). The CDR3 length is 15 residues. The CDR3 sequence is CATSRDVGGSSPLHF. DNA of the CDR3: TGTGCCACCAGCAGAGATGTCGGGGGATCGTCACCCCTCCACTTT.

This clone has only one observation. The chain uses TRBV28 and TRBJ1-3; 8 bases fit TRBD1. Germline values: CDR1 MDHEN, CDR2 SYDVKM. This CDR3 is built from 13 residues. V trimming: 3 bases; J trimming: 8 bases; junction bases outside the gene matches: 3. The CDR3 sequence: CASSLEDRDTIYF. The CDR3 DNA reads as TGTGCCAGCAGTTTGGAGGACAGGGACACCATATATTTT.

The V and J genes are TRBV28 and TRBJ1-5; TRBD1 matches 7 bases. V lost 8 bases to trimming and J lost 0 bases; unmatched junction nucleotides: 16. The CDR3 covers 18 residues. Germline CDR1 MDHEN, CDR2 SYDVKM. The CDR3 here is CASRNADRMIYSNQPQHF. CDR3 DNA: TGTGCCAGCCGCAACGCGGACAGGATGATTTATAGCAATCAGCCCCAGCATTTT.

This rearrangement joins TRBV7-8 to TRBJ1-1; the D gene is possibly TRBD1 (6 bases). The CDR3 has 14 residues. With 2 bases removed from V and 10 bases from J, the gap between germline ends came to 17 bases. CDR1 is SGHVS, CDR2 FQNEAQ, per germline. The CDR3 sequence: CASSLRTEGYGAFF. The CDR3 DNA reads as TGTGCCAGCAGCTTACGGACAGAGGGTTATGGAGCTTTCTTT.

This clone was picked up one time. The J gene is TRBJ2-3, the V gene TRBV7-8; 8 bases fit TRBD2. The length of the CDR3 is 16 residues. The junction had 16 bases not matched to a gene; V was cut back by 9 bases and J by 5 bases. CDR1 and CDR2 (germline): SGHVS, FQNEAQ. CDR3 sequence: CASAIFGAGVGDTQYF. The CDR3 DNA reads as TGTGCCAGTGCGATTTTTGGAGCGGGAGTGGGAGATACGCAGTATTTT.

This chain connects TRBV4-2 to TRBJ2-3, with 12 positions matching TRBD2. This CDR3 is built from 19 residues. With 0 bases clipped from V and 0 bases from J, the junction kept 7 bases outside the gene matches. Germline CDR1 LGHNA, CDR2 YNFKEQ. The CDR3: CASSQEVASGGASTDTQYF. CDR3 DNA: TGTGCCAGCAGCCAAGAGGTGGCTAGCGGGGGGGCAAGCACAGATACGCAGTATTTT.

The V call is TRBV7-2, the J call TRBJ1-2; D perhaps matches TRBD1 (5 bases). Germline V CDR1 and CDR2: SGHTA, FQGNSA. Trimming removed 4 bases at V and 5 bases at J, with 11 bases between. The CDR3 loop spans 13 amino acids. The CDR3 sequence: CASSSGQGYGYTF. The CDR3 DNA reads as TGTGCCAGCAGCTCAGGGCAGGGTTATGGCTACACCTTC.

V gene TRBV30 combines with J gene TRBJ1-4; D might be TRBD1 (5 bases). There are 14 residues in the CDR3. Germline lookup yields CDR1 GTSNPN and CDR2 SVGIG (reference sequence). The V gene lost 3 bases and the J gene lost 8 bases, with 16 bases spanning the gap. The DNA for the CDR3 is TGTGCCTGGAGACCCTATACAGGCAACGAAAAACTGTTTTTT. This translates into CAWRPYTGNEKLFF.

This clone showed up just once. V usage is TRBV11-3 and J usage is TRBJ2-1; D might be TRBD1 (6 bases). The V gene lost 5 bases and the J gene lost 5 bases, with 16 bases spanning the gap. The CDR3 runs 15 residues. The germline V gene encodes CDR1 SGHNT and CDR2 YENEEA. The CDR3 region is CASSRSWGQNNEQFF. As DNA, the CDR3 is TGTGCCAGCAGCCGAAGTTGGGGGCAGAACAATGAGCAGTTCTTC.

The rearrangement uses TRBV6-1 and TRBJ1-1; unclear D gene. Trimming stripped 7 bases from V and 6 bases from J, with 15 bases between. Germline values: CDR1 MNHNS, CDR2 SASEGT. CDR3 length equals 13 residues. CDR3 sequence reads: CASTLWRVAEAFF. The CDR3 DNA follows: TGTGCCAGCACTCTCTGGAGGGTGGCTGAAGCTTTCTTT.

V and J are TRBV7-2 and TRBJ1-5; possibly TRBD1 for D (5 bases). The V end lost 5 bases, the J end lost 2 bases, and 13 bases lay between the germline ends. The CDR3 sequence is 15 residues long. Germline V gene data show CDR1 as SGHTA and CDR2 as FQGNSA. This CDR3 is CASSPSRQRNQPQHF. Written as DNA, the CDR3 is TGTGCCAGCAGCCCCTCCAGACAGCGCAATCAGCCCCAGCATTTT.

This chain uses TRBV11-3 with TRBJ2-2, with 10 bases identical to TRBD1. V lost 1 base, J lost 3 bases, and 11 bases stayed unmatched. Germline CDR1 is SGHNT and CDR2 is YENEEA. This CDR3 has 19 amino acids. CDR3 DNA sequence: TGTGCCAGCAGCTTAGCCGCTTGGACAGGGGGGTTGGACACCGGGGAGCTGTTTTTT. This sequence encodes CASSLAAWTGGLDTGELFF.